The clone carrying this T cell receptor beta chain occurred a few times. Using immunoSEQ multiplex PCR, the repertoire was profiled, and TCRdb retains in-frame clones only, with some absent. This table has fewer than 20,000 clones, 78% appearing once. The junction had 12 bases not matched to a gene; V was cut back by 4 bases and J by 0 bases. The CDR3 is 18 amino acids. From germline, CDR1 is SEHNR and CDR2 FQNEAQ (reference sequence). The sample belongs to a study of OX40 agonist ivuxolimab in advanced cancers. This chain links TRBV7-9 with TRBJ2-7; 10 bases fit TRBD1. Sequenced here: CD4+ or CD8+ T cells sorted from blood, sampled in a trial of the OX40 agonist ivuxolimab. The sequence was obtained from an adult with an advanced solid tumor such as melanoma, head and neck, liver or kidney cancer. The CDR3 reads CASSSGGRDRGLSYEQYF. Written as DNA, the CDR3 is TGTGCCAGCAGCTCAGGGGGGCGGGACAGGGGCCTCTCCTACGAGCAGTACTTC.